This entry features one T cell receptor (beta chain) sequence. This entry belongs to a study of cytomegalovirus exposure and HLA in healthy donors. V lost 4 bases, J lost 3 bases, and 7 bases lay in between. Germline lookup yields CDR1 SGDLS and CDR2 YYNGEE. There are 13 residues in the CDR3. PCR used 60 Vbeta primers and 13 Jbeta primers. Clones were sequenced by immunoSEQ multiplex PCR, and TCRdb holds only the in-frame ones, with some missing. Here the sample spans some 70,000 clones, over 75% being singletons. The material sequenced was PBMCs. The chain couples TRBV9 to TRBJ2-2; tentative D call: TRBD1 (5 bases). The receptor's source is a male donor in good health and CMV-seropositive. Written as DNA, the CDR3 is TGTGCCAGCAGCCCACAGGACACCGGGGAGCTGTTTTTT. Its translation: CASSPQDTGELFF. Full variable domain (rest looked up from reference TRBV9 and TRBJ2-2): DSGVTQTPKHLITATGQRVTLRCSPRSGDLSVYWYQQSLDQGLQFLIQYYNGEERAKGNILERFSAQQFPDLHSELNLSSLELGDSALYFCASSPQDTGELFFGEGSRLTVL.